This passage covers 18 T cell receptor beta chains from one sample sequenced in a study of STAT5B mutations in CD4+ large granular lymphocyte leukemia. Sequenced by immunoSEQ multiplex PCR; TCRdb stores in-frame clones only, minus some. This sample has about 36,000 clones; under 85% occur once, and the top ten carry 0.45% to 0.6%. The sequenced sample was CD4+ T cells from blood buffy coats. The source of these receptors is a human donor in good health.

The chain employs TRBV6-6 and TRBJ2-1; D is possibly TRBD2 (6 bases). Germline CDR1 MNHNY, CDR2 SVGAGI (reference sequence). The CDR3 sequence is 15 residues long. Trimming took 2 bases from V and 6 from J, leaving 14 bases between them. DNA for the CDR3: TGTGCCAGCAGTTACCCCCTAGCGACGGGCAATGAGCAGTTCTTC. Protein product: CASSYPLATGNEQFF.

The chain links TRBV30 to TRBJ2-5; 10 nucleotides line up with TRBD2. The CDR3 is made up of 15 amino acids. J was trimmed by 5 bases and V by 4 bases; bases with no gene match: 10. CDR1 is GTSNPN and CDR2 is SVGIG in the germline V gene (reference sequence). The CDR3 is CAWKKKLAGDETQYF. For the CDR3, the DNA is TGTGCCTGGAAAAAGAAGCTAGCGGGAGACGAGACCCAGTACTTC.

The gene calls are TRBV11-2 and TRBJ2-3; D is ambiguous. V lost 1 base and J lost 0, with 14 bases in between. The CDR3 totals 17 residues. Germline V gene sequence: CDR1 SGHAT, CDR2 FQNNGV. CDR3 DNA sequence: TGTGCCAGCAGCTTAGGGGCGTTGGTTGCTAGCACAGATACGCAGTATTTT. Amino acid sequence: CASSLGALVASTDTQYF. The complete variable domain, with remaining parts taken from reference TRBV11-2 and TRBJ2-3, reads EAGVAQSPRYKIIEKRQSVAFWCNPISGHATLYWYQQILGQGPKLLIQFQNNGVVDDSQLPKDRFSAERLKGVDSTLKIQPAKLEDSAVYLCASSLGALVASTDTQYFGPGTRLTVL.

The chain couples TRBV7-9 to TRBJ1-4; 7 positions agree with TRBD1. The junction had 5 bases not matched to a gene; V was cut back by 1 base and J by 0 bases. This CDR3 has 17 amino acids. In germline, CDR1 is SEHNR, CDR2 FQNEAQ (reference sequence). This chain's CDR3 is CASSLGWTGPTNEKLFF. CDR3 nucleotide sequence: TGTGCCAGCAGCTTAGGGTGGACAGGTCCAACTAATGAAAAACTGTTTTTT.

The CDR3 sequence: CASSLQTGLGNQPQHF. In nucleotides, the CDR3 is TGTGCCAGCAGCTTGCAGACAGGGTTGGGCAATCAGCCCCAGCATTTT. The chain is built from TRBV5-5 and TRBJ1-5; TRBD1 aligns across 7 bases. J was trimmed by 2 bases and V by 1 base; bases with no gene match: 6. Per the germline V gene, CDR1 is SGHKS and CDR2 is YYEKEE (reference sequence). The CDR3 is 16 residues long.

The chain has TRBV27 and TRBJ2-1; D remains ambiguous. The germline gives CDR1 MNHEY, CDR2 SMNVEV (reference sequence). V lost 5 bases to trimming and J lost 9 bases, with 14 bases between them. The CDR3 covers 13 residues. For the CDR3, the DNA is TGTGCCAGCAGTACCTTTGGAGCGCGTGAGCAGTTCTTC. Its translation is CASSTFGAREQFF.

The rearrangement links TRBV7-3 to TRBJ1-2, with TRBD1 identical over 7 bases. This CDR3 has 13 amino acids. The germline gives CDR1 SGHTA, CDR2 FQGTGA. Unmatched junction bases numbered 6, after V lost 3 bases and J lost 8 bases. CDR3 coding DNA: TGTGCCAGCAGCTTCGGGACAGAGGGAGGCTACACCTTC. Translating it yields CASSFGTEGGYTF. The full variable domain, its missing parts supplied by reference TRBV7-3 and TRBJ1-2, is GAGVSQTPSNKVTEKGKYVELRCDPISGHTALYWYRQSLGQGPEFLIYFQGTGAADDSGLPNDRFFAVRPEGSVSTLKIQRTERGDSAVYLCASSFGTEGGYTFGSGTRLTVV.

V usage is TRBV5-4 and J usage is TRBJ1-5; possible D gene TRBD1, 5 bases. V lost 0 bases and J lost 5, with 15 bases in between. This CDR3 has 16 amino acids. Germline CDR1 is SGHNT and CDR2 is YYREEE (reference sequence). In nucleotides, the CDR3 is TGTGCCAGCAGCTTGGGGGGGGAACGAAGTGATCAGCCCCAGCATTTT. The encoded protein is CASSLGGERSDQPQHF.

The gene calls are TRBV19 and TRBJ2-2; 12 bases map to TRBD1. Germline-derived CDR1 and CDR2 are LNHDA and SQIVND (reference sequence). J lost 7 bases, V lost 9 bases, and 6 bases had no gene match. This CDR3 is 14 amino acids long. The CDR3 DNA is TGTGCCAGCACCGGGACAGGGGGCCACGGGGAGCTGTTTTTT. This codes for CASTGTGGHGELFF. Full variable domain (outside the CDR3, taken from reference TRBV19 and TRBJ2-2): DGGITQSPKYLFRKEGQNVTLSCEQNLNHDAMYWYRQDPGQGLRLIYYSQIVNDFQKGDIAEGYSVSREKKESFPLTVTSAQKNPTAFYLCASTGTGGHGELFFGEGSRLTVL.

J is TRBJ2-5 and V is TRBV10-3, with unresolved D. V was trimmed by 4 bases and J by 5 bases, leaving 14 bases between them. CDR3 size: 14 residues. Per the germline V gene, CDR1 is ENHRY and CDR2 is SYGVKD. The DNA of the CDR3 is TGTGCCATCAGTGGGCGGAATGTCCGGGAGACCCAGTACTTC. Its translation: CAISGRNVRETQYF.

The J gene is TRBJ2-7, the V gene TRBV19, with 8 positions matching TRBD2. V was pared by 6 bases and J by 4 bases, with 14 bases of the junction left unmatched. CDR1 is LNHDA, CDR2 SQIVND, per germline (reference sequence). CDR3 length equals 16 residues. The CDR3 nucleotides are TGTGCCAGTAGCCCCGGGAGGGCCCCGGGCGGTTACGAGCAGTACTTC. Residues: CASSPGRAPGGYEQYF.

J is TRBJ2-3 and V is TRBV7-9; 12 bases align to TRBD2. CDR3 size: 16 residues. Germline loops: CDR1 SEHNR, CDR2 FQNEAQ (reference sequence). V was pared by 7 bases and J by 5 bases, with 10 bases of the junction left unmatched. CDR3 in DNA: TGTGCCAGCACCGAAGGGACTAGCGGGTATTTAGATACGCAGTATTTT. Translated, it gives CASTEGTSGYLDTQYF.

For the CDR3, the DNA is TGCGCCAGCAGAGGGGGGACGAACACCGGGGAGCTGTTTTTT. This gives the protein CASRGGTNTGELFF. The chain couples TRBV5-1 to TRBJ2-2; either TRBD1 or TRBD2 may fit D (6 bases each). The CDR3 has 14 amino acids. Trimming pared 5 bases from V and 0 bases from J, leaving 8 bases between. The germline V gene encodes CDR1 SGHRS and CDR2 YFSETQ.

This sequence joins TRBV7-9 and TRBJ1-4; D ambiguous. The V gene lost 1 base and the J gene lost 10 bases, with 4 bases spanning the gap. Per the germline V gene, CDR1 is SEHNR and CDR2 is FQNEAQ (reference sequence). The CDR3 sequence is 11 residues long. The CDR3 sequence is CASSLEGKLFF. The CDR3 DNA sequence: TGTGCCAGCAGCTTAGAAGGAAAACTGTTTTTT.

CDR3 nucleotides: TGTGCCAGCAGCTTGGCCGGGACAGTTTCGGGCAAGGAGGGCTACACCTTC. This translates into CASSLAGTVSGKEGYTF. The V call is TRBV5-6, the J call TRBJ1-2; 7 nucleotides align to TRBD1. The V and J ends lost 0 bases and 8 bases, in that order; junction bases with no gene match: 16. CDR1 is SGHDT, CDR2 YYEEEE, per germline. This CDR3 has 17 amino acids.

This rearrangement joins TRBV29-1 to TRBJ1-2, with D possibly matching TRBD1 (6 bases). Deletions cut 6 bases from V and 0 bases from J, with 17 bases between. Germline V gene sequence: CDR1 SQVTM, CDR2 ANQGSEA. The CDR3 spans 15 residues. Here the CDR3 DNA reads TGCAGCGTGGGGGATCAACAGGGAGCTAACTATGGCTACACCTTC. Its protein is CSVGDQQGANYGYTF.

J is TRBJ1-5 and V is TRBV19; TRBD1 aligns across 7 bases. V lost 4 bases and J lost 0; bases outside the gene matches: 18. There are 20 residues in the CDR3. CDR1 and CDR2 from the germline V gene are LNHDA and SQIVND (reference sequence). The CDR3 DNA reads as TGTGCCAGTAGTAATCGTCGGGGACAGTTTAGAGATTATAGCAATCAGCCCCAGCATTTT. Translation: CASSNRRGQFRDYSNQPQHF.

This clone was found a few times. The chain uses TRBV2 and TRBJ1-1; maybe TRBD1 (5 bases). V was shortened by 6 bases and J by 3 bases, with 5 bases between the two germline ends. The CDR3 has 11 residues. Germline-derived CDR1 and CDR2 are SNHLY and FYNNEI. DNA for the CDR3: TGTGCCAGCAGGGGGGACACTGAAGCTTTCTTT. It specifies CASRGDTEAFF.